These T cell receptor beta chains were read from a single sample in a study of cytomegalovirus exposure and HLA in healthy donors. Some clones are missing from TCRdb's copy, which holds only in-frame ones; the method was immunoSEQ multiplex PCR. The sample consists of about 200,000 clones, roughly three quarters of them appearing once. The sequenced material came from PBMCs. These receptors were obtained from a man in his forties or fifties in good health and CMV-seronegative. Each CDR3 is given with its conserved first and last residue. D genes are given only for firm matches. Clone size is given for some rows only: seen once, a few or many times, or a class if the clone is expanded.

clone_size	cdr3_length	v_call	d_call	j_call	cdr3_nt	cdr3_aa
-	18	TRBV28	-	TRBJ1-3	TGTGCCAGCAGTTTATTAGGGGGTTTCAGGGCCTCCGGAAACACCATATATTTT	CASSLLGGFRASGNTIYF
-	13	TRBV27	-	TRBJ2-7	TGTGCCAGCATGAGGCGGGACTCCTACGAGCAGTACTTC	CASMRRDSYEQYF
once	15	TRBV10-1	TRBD2	TRBJ2-3	TGCGCCAGCAGTCGACTAGCGGGAGGAGTGGATACGCAGTATTTT	CASSRLAGGVDTQYF
once	16	TRBV23-1	-	TRBJ1-3	TGCGCCAGCACCCCCGGAACAGGGAGAACTGGAAACACCATATATTTT	CASTPGTGRTGNTIYF
once	18	TRBV25-1	TRBD2	TRBJ2-3	TGTGCCAGCAGCCCAATTAAAGGACTAGCGGGAGAGACAGATACGCAGTATTTT	CASSPIKGLAGETDTQYF
few	11	TRBV20-1	-	TRBJ2-7	TGCAGTGCTACCTATGGGCCTGAGAGGTACTTC	CSATYGPERYF
-	17	TRBV28	TRBD2	TRBJ2-5	TGTGCCAGCAGTCCCATGGGCACTAGCGGGAGAAAAGAGACCCAGTACTTC	CASSPMGTSGRKETQYF
once	14	TRBV19	TRBD1	TRBJ1-5	TGTGCCAGTACCCCTGACAGGGTGGGCCAGCCCCAGCATTTT	CASTPDRVGQPQHF
few	13	TRBV29-1	-	TRBJ1-1	TGCAGCGGCGCATACGGGGTAAACACTGAAGCTTTCTTT	CSGAYGVNTEAFF
few	12	TRBV2	TRBD2	TRBJ2-7	TGTGCCAGCCGGGGGGTTTCCTACGAGCAGTACTTC	CASRGVSYEQYF
-	16	TRBV7-2	-	TRBJ2-3	TGTGCCAGCAGCCCCAGGCAGCGGAATACGGCAGATACGCAGTATTTT	CASSPRQRNTADTQYF
-	15	TRBV6-1	TRBD1	TRBJ2-7	TGTGCCAGCAGTGAGTTCCCGGGACAGGCCTACGAGCAGTACTTC	CASSEFPGQAYEQYF
-	15	TRBV7-9	TRBD2	TRBJ2-7	TGTGCCAGCAGCCCCCCCCCTAGCGGGAGTCACGAGCAGTACTTC	CASSPPPSGSHEQYF
-	21	TRBV4-1	TRBD2	TRBJ2-1	TGCGCCAGCAGCCAAGAAAGATTTCTTAGGCTAGCGGACGCCCTGAAGAATGAGCAGTTCTTC	CASSQERFLRLADALKNEQFF
-	13	TRBV15	-	TRBJ2-7	TGTGCCACCAGCAGAGATATTAGCTACGAGCAGTACTTC	CATSRDISYEQYF
-	19	TRBV15	TRBD1	TRBJ1-5	TGTGCCACCAGCAGACGTGGACAGGGAGGGAATTCTGGCAATCAGCCCCAGCATTTT	CATSRRGQGGNSGNQPQHF
-	15	TRBV6-1	TRBD2	TRBJ2-5	TGTGCCAGCAGGGATCGGGGACTAGCGGAAGAGACCCAGTACTTC	CASRDRGLAEETQYF
-	15	TRBV5-8	-	TRBJ1-1	TGTGCCAGCAGCTTGGATGGCCGGAGCGACACTGAAGCTTTCTTT	CASSLDGRSDTEAFF
-	13	TRBV28	-	TRBJ1-5	TGTGCCAGCACCTGGGGAGTCGATCAGCCCCAGCATTTT	CASTWGVDQPQHF
-	15	TRBV18	-	TRBJ1-5	TGTGCCAGCTCCCCGGCGGGGCCGGGCAATCAGCCCCAGCATTTT	CASSPAGPGNQPQHF
-	16	TRBV2	-	TRBJ2-1	TGTGCCAGCAGTGGGGTCGGGAGAGGATCGTGGAATGAGCAGTTCTTC	CASSGVGRGSWNEQFF
-	16	TRBV7-2	-	TRBJ1-3	TGTGCCAGCAGCTACCCCGGTCCGAGCTCTGGAAACACCATATATTTT	CASSYPGPSSGNTIYF
once	14	TRBV9	TRBD1	TRBJ1-1	TGTGCCAGCAGCCTGGGACAGAAAAACACTGAAGCTTTCTTT	CASSLGQKNTEAFF
-	15	TRBV7-9	-	TRBJ1-4	TGTGCCAGCAGCTCCCCGAAAGGGGCTAATGAAAAACTGTTTTTT	CASSSPKGANEKLFF
-	14	TRBV5-4	TRBD2	TRBJ2-5	TGTGCCAGCAGCTTGGGGACTAGCCGGGAGACCCAGTACTTC	CASSLGTSRETQYF
-	13	TRBV6-1	-	TRBJ2-5	TGTGCCACCAAGGGGCGGAGCCCTGGGACCCAGTACTTC	CATKGRSPGTQYF
-	17	TRBV19	-	TRBJ2-1	TGTGCCAGTAGTACCCCAAGGCAGGGCGGCTCCTACAATGAGCAGTTCTTC	CASSTPRQGGSYNEQFF
-	14	TRBV7-2	-	TRBJ1-5	TGTGCCAGCAGCAGGGAACAGGGAAATCAGCCCCAGCATTTT	CASSREQGNQPQHF
-	16	TRBV5-1	TRBD1	TRBJ2-5	TGCGCCAGCAGCTTCTCGGGACAGGGTCTGGGTGAGACCCAGTACTTC	CASSFSGQGLGETQYF